The 17 T cell receptor beta chains below come from one sample, sequenced in a study of cytomegalovirus exposure and HLA in healthy donors. A multiplex PCR was run with 60 Vbeta primers and 13 Jbeta primers. TCRdb's table, derived via immunoSEQ multiplex PCR, lists solely in-frame clones and lacks some. The sample has approximately 54,000 clones; more than 65% are singletons. The sequencing input was PBMCs. Every receptor here comes from a woman between 18 and 29 years old in good health and CMV-seronegative.

The chain has TRBV28 and TRBJ2-5; 7 nucleotides line up with TRBD2. Germline CDR1 is MDHEN and CDR2 is SYDVKM. This CDR3 is built from 14 residues. Trimming removed 11 bases from V and 3 bases from J; junction bases left unmatched: 12. The chain's CDR3 is CAVGGRGIEETQYF. The CDR3 DNA sequence: TGTGCCGTGGGCGGGAGAGGGATTGAAGAGACCCAGTACTTC.

This sequence joins TRBV4-1 and TRBJ2-6; D may be TRBD2 (6 bases). The CDR3 has 16 amino acids. Trimming stripped 2 bases from V and 0 bases from J, with 8 bases between. Germline V gene data show CDR1 as MGHRA and CDR2 as YSYEKL. This chain's CDR3 is CASSQLEGSGANVLTF. For the CDR3, the DNA is TGCGCCAGCAGCCAACTGGAGGGCTCTGGGGCCAACGTCCTGACTTTC.

The V call is TRBV23-1, the J call TRBJ1-2, with 8 positions matching TRBD1. TRBV23-1 is reported as an ORF; its role is uncertain. The CDR3 sequence is 15 residues long. V was clipped by 3 bases and J by 13 bases; unmatched bases: 16. The CDR3 loop reads CASSHYPGQDAGPTF. CDR3 bases: TGCGCCAGCAGTCATTACCCGGGACAGGATGCGGGGCCCACCTTC.

CDR3 amino acids: CASSDSGGGTDTQYF. DNA of the CDR3: TGTGCCAGCAGTGATTCGGGGGGCGGCACAGATACGCAGTATTTT. The chain has TRBV6-4 and TRBJ2-3; TRBD2 might be the D (7 bases). In germline, CDR1 is MRHNA, CDR2 SNTAGT. The CDR3 contains 15 residues. V lost 3 bases and J 1 base, leaving 11 bases between the germline ends.

In the case of this clone: With only one base between it and a far larger clone, this is likely a read error. The chain is built from TRBV4-3 and TRBJ2-6; 9 bases are a match to TRBD2. The CDR3 runs to 16 residues. CDR1 is LGHNA, CDR2 YSLEER, per germline. The CDR3: CASSQDSGSGANGLTF. In DNA, the CDR3 is TGCGCCAGCAGCCAAGATAGCGGGAGTGGGGCCAACGGCCTGACTTTC.

This chain joins TRBV5-1 and TRBJ2-1, with 8 bases that match TRBD1. CDR3 length: 17 residues. Germline values: CDR1 SGHRS, CDR2 YFSETQ. Trimming cost V 2 bases and J 1 base; bases outside gene matches: 8. CDR3 sequence (DNA): TGCGCCAGCAGCTTTCGGACAGGGACGGAGTCCTACAATGAGCAGTTCTTC. This encodes CASSFRTGTESYNEQFF.

This clone was seen a single time. The chain recombines TRBV5-5 with TRBJ2-7; D uncertain. The CDR3 loop spans 13 amino acids. V lost 4 bases and J 3 bases, leaving 11 bases between the germline ends. Germline V gives CDR1 SGHKS, CDR2 YYEKEE (reference sequence). The CDR3 sequence is CASSPQVGYEQYF. The CDR3 bases are TGTGCCAGCAGCCCCCAGGTGGGCTACGAGCAGTACTTC.

The V and J genes are TRBV28 and TRBJ2-1; no clear D. Per germline, CDR1 MDHEN and CDR2 SYDVKM. This CDR3 spans 13 amino acids. The ends were cut back, 3 bases at V and 6 bases at J, with 9 bases in the middle. The CDR3 nucleotides read TGTGCCAGCAGTTTCGGGTTGGCCAATGAGCAGTTCTTC. This gives the protein CASSFGLANEQFF. Using reference TRBV28 and TRBJ2-1 for the parts outside the CDR3, the full variable domain is DVKVTQSSRYLVKRTGEKVFLECVQDMDHENMFWYRQDPGLGLRLIYFSYDVKMKEKGDIPEGYSVSREKKERFSLILESASTNQTSMYLCASSFGLANEQFFGPGTRLTVL.

The chain employs TRBV27 and TRBJ1-5; 10 bases match TRBD1. The CDR3 is made up of 18 amino acids. V gave up 5 bases and J gave up 0 bases; unmatched junction bases: 10. Germline-derived CDR1 and CDR2 are MNHEY and SMNVEV (reference sequence). The CDR3 is CASSPRTGGYSSNQPQHF. The CDR3 bases are TGTGCCAGCAGTCCTCGGACAGGGGGTTATTCTAGCAATCAGCCCCAGCATTTT.

In its sample, this clone was seen a few times. The junction departs from germline at one end; a sequencing error may be responsible. The V and J genes are TRBV19 and TRBJ2-6; 9 bases are shared with TRBD1. Germline V lookup: CDR1 LNHDA, CDR2 SQIVND (reference sequence). The CDR3 has 21 residues. Written as DNA, the CDR3 is TGTGCCAGTAGACCGATTGTCCGAGGGGGACAGGGAAATGCGGGGGCCAACGGCCTGACTTTC. Amino acid sequence: CASRPIVRGGQGNAGANGLTF. Full variable domain (rest looked up from reference TRBV19 and TRBJ2-6): DGGITQSPKYLFRKEGQNVTLSCEQNLNHDAMYWYRQDPGQGLRLIYYSQIVNDFQKGDIAEGYSVSREKKESFPLTVTSAQKNPTAFYLCASRPIVRGGQGNAGANGLTFGAGSRLTVL.

The chain joins TRBV11-2 to TRBJ2-6; D is uncertain. The V gene lost 1 base and the J gene lost 0 bases, with 4 bases spanning the gap. This CDR3 has 15 amino acids. Germline V gene lookup returns CDR1 SGHAT and CDR2 FQNNGV. CDR3 protein: CASSLGDSGANVLTF. CDR3 nucleotides: TGTGCCAGCAGCTTAGGAGACTCTGGGGCCAACGTCCTGACTTTC.

The gene calls are TRBV11-1 and TRBJ2-7; possible D gene TRBD1, 5 bases. The CDR3 totals 11 residues. V was trimmed by 4 bases and J by 4 bases, leaving 5 bases between them. Germline-derived CDR1 and CDR2 are SGHAT and FQDESV (reference sequence). This chain's CDR3 is CASSSGYEQYF. In DNA, the CDR3 is TGTGCCAGCAGCTCAGGGTACGAGCAGTACTTC.

This clone came up once. The chain combines TRBV19 with TRBJ1-5, with unresolved D. CDR3 size: 12 residues. Trimming took off 6 bases at V and 11 bases at J, with 14 bases between the two ends. CDR1 is LNHDA and CDR2 is SQIVND in the germline V gene (reference sequence). CDR3 region: CASRAGRQTQHF. CDR3 sequence (DNA): TGTGCCAGTAGGGCAGGCCGGCAGACCCAGCATTTT. Together with reference TRBV19 and TRBJ1-5, the CDR3 gives the full variable domain: DGGITQSPKYLFRKEGQNVTLSCEQNLNHDAMYWYRQDPGQGLRLIYYSQIVNDFQKGDIAEGYSVSREKKESFPLTVTSAQKNPTAFYLCASRAGRQTQHFGDGTRLSIL.

The chain uses TRBV5-1 and TRBJ2-3, with 8 bases fitting TRBD1. The CDR3 sequence is 13 residues long. Looked up from germline, CDR1 is SGHRS and CDR2 is YFSETQ. The J segment lost 5 bases and the V segment lost 4 bases, leaving 3 bases of the junction unmatched. CDR3 protein: CASSTTGEDTQYF. The DNA of the CDR3 is TGCGCCAGCAGCACGACAGGGGAAGATACGCAGTATTTT. The whole variable domain, filled in from reference TRBV5-1 and TRBJ2-3, reads KAGVTQTPRYLIKTRGQQVTLSCSPISGHRSVSWYQQTPGQGLQFLFEYFSETQRNKGNFPGRFSGRQFSNSRSEMNVSTLELGDSALYLCASSTTGEDTQYFGPGTRLTVL.

The chain combines TRBV6-6 with TRBJ2-1; TRBD1 agrees at 9 bases. V was clipped by 1 base and J by 6 bases; unmatched bases: 4. The CDR3 covers 15 residues. Germline V gene sequence: CDR1 MNHNY, CDR2 SVGAGI (reference sequence). The CDR3 protein is CASSYLTGGSNEQFF. The CDR3 nucleotides read TGTGCCAGCAGTTACTTGACAGGGGGGAGCAATGAGCAGTTCTTC.

This clone was picked up one time. V usage is TRBV19 and J usage is TRBJ2-7; D is ambiguous. The DNA end favors TRBJ2-1, so the J call may be wrong. The germline CDR1 and CDR2 sequences are LNHDA and SQIVND (reference sequence). The CDR3 is made up of 11 amino acids. CDR3 bases: TGTGCCAGTAGTATATCATCGCGGCAGTTCTTC. It yields the protein CASSISSRQFF.

The chain links TRBV5-4 to TRBJ2-7, with TRBD2 identical over 12 bases. The CDR3 totals 16 residues. The V gene end was trimmed by 4 bases and the J gene end by 2 bases; junction bases not matched to a gene: 7. The germline CDR1 and CDR2 sequences are SGHNT and YYREEE (reference sequence). The DNA for the CDR3 is TGTGCCAGCAGCCTGGGACTAGCGGGCGTCACCTACGAGCAGTACTTC. It encodes CASSLGLAGVTYEQYF.